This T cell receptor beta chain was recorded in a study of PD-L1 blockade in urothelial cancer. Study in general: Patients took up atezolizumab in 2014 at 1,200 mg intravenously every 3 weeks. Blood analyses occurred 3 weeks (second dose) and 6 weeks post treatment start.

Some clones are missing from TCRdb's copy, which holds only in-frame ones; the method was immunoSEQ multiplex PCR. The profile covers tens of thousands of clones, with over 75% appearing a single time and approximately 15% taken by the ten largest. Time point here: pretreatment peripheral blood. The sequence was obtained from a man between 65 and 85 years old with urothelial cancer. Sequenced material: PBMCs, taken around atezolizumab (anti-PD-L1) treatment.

The CDR3 bases are TGTGCCAGCAGCCCGGACCCCGGGGGTGCAAATGAAAAACTGTTTTTT. Translated, it gives CASSPDPGGANEKLFF. This rearrangement joins TRBV5-4 to TRBJ1-4; D is perhaps TRBD1 (5 bases). V dropped 4 bases and J dropped 5 bases, with 18 bases sitting between them. The CDR3 totals 16 residues. Per the germline V gene, CDR1 is SGHNT and CDR2 is YYREEE (reference sequence).